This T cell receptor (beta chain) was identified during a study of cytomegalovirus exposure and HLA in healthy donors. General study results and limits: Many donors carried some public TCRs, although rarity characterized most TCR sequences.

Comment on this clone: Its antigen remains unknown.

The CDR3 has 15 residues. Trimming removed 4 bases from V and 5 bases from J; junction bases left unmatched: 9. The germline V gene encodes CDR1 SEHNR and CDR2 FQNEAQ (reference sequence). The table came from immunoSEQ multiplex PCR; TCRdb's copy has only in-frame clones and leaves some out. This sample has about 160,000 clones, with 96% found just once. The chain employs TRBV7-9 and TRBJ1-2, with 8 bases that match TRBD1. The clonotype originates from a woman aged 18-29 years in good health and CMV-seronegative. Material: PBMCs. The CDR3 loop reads CASSSPGTGDYGYTF. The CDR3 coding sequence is TGTGCCAGCAGCTCCCCCGGGACAGGAGATTATGGCTACACCTTC.